This T cell receptor (beta chain) was recorded in a study of cytomegalovirus exposure and HLA in healthy donors. The primer mix had 60 Vbeta and 13 Jbeta primers. Profiling relied on immunoSEQ multiplex PCR, and the TCRdb table lists in-frame clones only, not all of them. The table shows around 85,000 clones, with about 80% occurring only once. Regarding this clone: Its antigen is not known.

Study-level points and caveats: Serostatus for CMV was the only available immune exposure information. Follow-up analysis found HLA locus-dependent TCR association rates, highest for DRB1 and lowest for HLA-C. It was 160 or so TCR beta chains that were listed as cytomegalovirus-associated.

This CDR3 region has 11 residues. From germline, CDR1 is DFQATT and CDR2 SNEGSKA (reference sequence). V lost 6 bases to trimming and J lost 9 bases; unmatched junction nucleotides: 4. The genes are TRBV20-1 and TRBJ2-3; 9 nucleotides align to TRBD2. The sequence derives from a woman aged 45-65 years in good health and CMV-seropositive. The sequenced sample was PBMCs. The CDR3 region is CSARTSATQYF. CDR3 bases: TGCAGTGCACGGACTAGCGCGACGCAGTATTTT.